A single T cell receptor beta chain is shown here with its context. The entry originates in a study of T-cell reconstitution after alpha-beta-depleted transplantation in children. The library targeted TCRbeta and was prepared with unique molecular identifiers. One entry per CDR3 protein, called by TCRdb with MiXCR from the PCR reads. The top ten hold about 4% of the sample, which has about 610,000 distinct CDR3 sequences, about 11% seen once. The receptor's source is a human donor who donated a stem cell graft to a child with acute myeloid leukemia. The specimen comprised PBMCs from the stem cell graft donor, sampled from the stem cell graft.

CDR3 protein: CASSRWSQPQHF. CDR3 in DNA: TGTGCCAGCAGTCGCTGGAGCCAGCCCCAGCATTTT. V usage is TRBV6-2 or TRBV6-3 and J usage is TRBJ1-5; D not certain. Deletions cut 5 bases from V and 7 bases from J, with 9 bases between. The CDR3 contains 12 residues. Germline CDR1 is MNHEY and CDR2 is SVGEGT.